This T cell receptor beta chain came from a study of T cell changes during pregnancy in multiple sclerosis. This clone has only one observation. Only in-frame clones appear in the TCRdb table, and some are missing; sequencing was by immunoSEQ multiplex PCR. Found here are tens of thousands of clones, approximately 85% of them singletons; the top ten hold about 1.7%. CDR1 SGHTA and CDR2 FQGNSA come from the germline V gene. The V and J ends lost 1 base and 4 bases respectively, with 11 bases between them. CDR3 length: 14 amino acids. The sequence was obtained from a female donor with multiple sclerosis, enrolled in a pregnancy study. The chain links TRBV7-2 to TRBJ2-7; tentatively, D is TRBD1 (5 bases). The source was peripheral blood, collected in the first trimester of pregnancy. For the CDR3, the DNA is TGTGCCAGCAGCTTAGGTGTAGGGGTATACGAGCAGTACTTC. Protein sequence: CASSLGVGVYEQYF.